These 3 T cell receptor beta chains came from one sample sequenced in a study of blood T cell repertoires in COVID-19. Data came from immunoSEQ multiplex PCR; TCRdb stores just in-frame clones and leaves some out. The data contain more than 120,000 clones, 75% to 90% of them singletons. Sequencing was carried out using PBMCs or T cells enriched from blood (not recorded which). Every receptor here comes from a man aged 50-59 years in a cohort exposed to, infected with or recovered from COVID-19 (not recorded which).

The chain carries TRBV7-9 and TRBJ2-2; TRBD1 agrees at 7 bases. The CDR3 covers 16 residues. CDR1 SEHNR and CDR2 FQNEAQ come from the germline V gene (reference sequence). Trimming removed 8 bases from V and 3 bases from J; junction bases left unmatched: 12. DNA of the CDR3: TGTGCCAGCGCACCAAGACAGGGCATGTACACCGGGGAGCTGTTTTTT. It is translated as CASAPRQGMYTGELFF. Full variable domain (remainder filled in from reference TRBV7-9 and TRBJ2-2): DTGVSQNPRHKITKRGQNVTFRCDPISEHNRLYWYRQTLGQGPEFLTYFQNEAQLEKSRLLSDRFSAERPKGSFSTLEIQRTEQGDSAMYLCASAPRQGMYTGELFFGEGSRLTVL.

In its sample, this clone was seen once. The chain has TRBV27 and TRBJ1-2, with D possibly being TRBD1 (5 bases). Trimming cost V 4 bases and J 1 base, with 16 bases left between them. CDR1 and CDR2 (germline): MNHEY, SMNVEV (reference sequence). The length of the CDR3 is 16 residues. DNA of the CDR3: TGTGCCAGCAGTTCGCTGGGGGGTACCTTTAACTATGGCTACACCTTC. It encodes CASSSLGGTFNYGYTF.

There are a few counts of this clone. The V call is TRBV9, the J call TRBJ2-7, with D unclear. Trimming removed 0 bases from V and 0 bases from J, with 7 bases in between. There are 14 residues in the CDR3. CDR1 is SGDLS and CDR2 is YYNGEE in the germline V gene. The CDR3 here is CASSVEAGSYEQYF. CDR3 nucleotides: TGTGCCAGCAGCGTAGAAGCCGGCTCCTACGAGCAGTACTTC.